The clone carrying this T cell receptor (beta chain) was seen a few times. Its antigen is as yet unknown. CD4+ naive, central memory, regulatory and stem cell-like memory subsets were isolated by sorting on CD45RO/CCR7/CD25/CD127/CD95/CD27. The entry originates in a study of beta chain features in type 1 diabetes. The V end was cut by 1 base, the J end by 7 bases, with 11 bases between. The CDR3 runs 12 residues. Germline V gene data show CDR1 as GTSNPN and CDR2 as SVGIG (reference sequence). Investigators reverse transcribed all isolated RNA, so they sequenced expressed TCRB transcripts. Only in-frame clones appear in the TCRdb table, and some are missing; sequencing was by immunoSEQ multiplex PCR. Of about half a million clones in the sample, roughly 30% were seen once. Study-level results: The similarity of naive, central memory and Treg TCRB repertoires appeared greater among patients than among healthy donors. Among all four CD4+ subsets, Type 1 diabetes patients had TCRB CDR3s that were moderately but significantly shorter.

The receptor comes from a man between 18 and 29 years old in good health. The specimen sequenced was naive CD4+ T cells from blood. V usage is TRBV30 and J usage is TRBJ2-7, with D perhaps matching TRBD2 (5 bases). CDR3 residues: CAWSAGLAEQYF. The CDR3 DNA sequence: TGTGCCTGGAGTGCCGGACTGGCAGAGCAGTACTTC. The whole variable domain, filled in from reference TRBV30 and TRBJ2-7, reads SQTIHQWPATLVQPVGSPLSLECTVEGTSNPNLYWYRQAAGRGLQLLFYSVGIGQISSEVPQNLSASRPQDRQFILSSKKLLLSDSGFYLCAWSAGLAEQYFGPGTRLTVT.